Below, one T cell receptor beta chain is given with its context. Its specificity is unknown. TCRdb's copy holds only in-frame clones and misses some; the assay was immunoSEQ multiplex PCR. The data show some 90,000 clones, with around 87% seen just once and about 4.7% held by the top ten. This sample is part of a study of OX40 agonist ivuxolimab in advanced cancers. Study summary: Under the entry rules, prior anti-PD-1, anti-PD-L1 or anti-CTLA-4 therapy was allowed, and approximately 40% had some. Study-level findings and limits: Clones of CD4+ and CD8+ blood T cells grew by week 6 at doses of 0.1 to 3.0 mg/kg.

Trimming took 5 bases from V and 5 from J; bases not matched to a gene: 8. CDR1 MDHEN and CDR2 SYDVKM come from the germline V gene. This CDR3 comprises 14 residues. The sequenced sample was CD4+ or CD8+ T cells sorted from blood, obtained in a trial of the OX40 agonist ivuxolimab. The origin of this receptor is an adult with an advanced solid tumor such as melanoma, head and neck, liver or kidney cancer. V gene TRBV28 combines with J gene TRBJ2-7; 8 nucleotides agree with TRBD2. CDR3 amino acids: CASSPGTSANEQYF. The CDR3 nucleotides are TGTGCCAGCAGTCCAGGGACTAGTGCGAACGAGCAGTACTTC.